Listed below are T cell receptor beta chains from one sample, sequenced in a study of TIL therapy for anti-PD-1-resistant metastatic lung cancer. Assay used: immunoSEQ multiplex PCR; TCRdb lists only in-frame clones, some missing. The data show tens of thousands of clones, with more than 60% seen just once and roughly 5.7% held by the top ten. Sequencing used blood, obtained at baseline. These receptors all come from a person between 25 and 80 years old with non-small cell lung cancer. Each CDR3 is given with its conserved first and last residue. A D gene is named only where the DNA matches it firmly. Expanded clones are given a class, and other clones once, few, many or no size at all.

V: TRBV19; size: NA; D: NA; J: TRBJ1-1; DNA: TGTGCCAGTAGTATCCGACAGGAGAACACTGAAGCTTTCTTT; CDR3: CASSIRQENTEAFF
V: TRBV6-6; size: NA; D: TRBD2; J: TRBJ2-1; DNA: TGTGCCAGCAGTTGGTTAGCGGGGGGTAACAATGAGCAGTTCTTC; CDR3: CASSWLAGGNNEQFF
V: TRBV6-1; size: NA; D: NA; J: TRBJ2-7; DNA: TGTGCCAGCAGTGTTTCCTCGACAGGCGCCTACGAGCAGTACTTC; CDR3: CASSVSSTGAYEQYF
V: TRBV7-2; size: NA; D: NA; J: TRBJ1-1; DNA: TGTGCCAGCAGCCCCCACCGGAAGGCTGAAGCTTTCTTT; CDR3: CASSPHRKAEAFF
V: TRBV5-4; size: NA; D: NA; J: TRBJ2-1; DNA: TGTGCCAGCAGCCCTGCGGGGCCGCGCAATGAGCAGTTCTTC; CDR3: CASSPAGPRNEQFF
V: TRBV14; size: few; D: NA; J: TRBJ1-2; DNA: TGTGCCAGCAGCCAAGATCCGTGGAGCCGGGAGCTCTTC; CDR3: CASSQDPWSRELF
V: TRBV9; size: NA; D: NA; J: TRBJ1-5; DNA: TGTGCCAGCAGCCCGAGCCCGGGGCAGCCCCAGCATTTT; CDR3: CASSPSPGQPQHF
V: TRBV7-9; size: few; D: NA; J: TRBJ2-5; DNA: TGTGCCAGCAGCTTAGGGGCCGTTGAGACCCAGTACTTC; CDR3: CASSLGAVETQYF
V: TRBV28; size: few; D: NA; J: TRBJ2-6; DNA: TGTGCCAGCAGTTGGCCCCGGGGCAGCACAGCGTACGTCCTGACTTTC; CDR3: CASSWPRGSTAYVLTF
V: TRBV10-3; size: NA; D: NA; J: TRBJ2-7; DNA: TGTGCCATCAGTGGGGCCAGCATCTACGAGCAGTACTTC; CDR3: CAISGASIYEQYF
V: TRBV28; size: few; D: NA; J: TRBJ1-2; DNA: TGTGCCAGCAGCCATCAAACGGGGCGGGATGGCTACACCTTC; CDR3: CASSHQTGRDGYTF
V: TRBV11-1; size: NA; D: NA; J: TRBJ2-7; DNA: TGTGCCAGCAGCTTAGAGGAAGGGAGCTCCTACGAGCAGTACTTC; CDR3: CASSLEEGSSYEQYF
V: TRBV5-5; size: NA; D: NA; J: TRBJ1-4; DNA: TGTGCCAGCAGCTTGCGAGGGGCGAGTAATGAAAAACTGTTTTTT; CDR3: CASSLRGASNEKLFF
V: TRBV19; size: NA; D: TRBD1; J: TRBJ2-7; DNA: TGTGCCAGTAGTAGAAACAGGGGGCCGGGGTACGAGCAGTACTTC; CDR3: CASSRNRGPGYEQYF
V: TRBV7-9; size: once; D: NA; J: TRBJ2-3; DNA: TGTGCCAGCCCACAGCCCACAGATACGCAGTATTTT; CDR3: CASPQPTDTQYF
V: TRBV7-2; size: once; D: NA; J: TRBJ1-5; DNA: TGTGCCAGCAGCTTAGGAACTACAGCTTATAGCAATCAGCCCCAGCATTTT; CDR3: CASSLGTTAYSNQPQHF
V: TRBV19; size: few; D: NA; J: TRBJ1-3; DNA: TGTGCCAGTAGTGACAGCAGCTCTGGAAACACCATATATTTT; CDR3: CASSDSSSGNTIYF
V: TRBV7-8; size: NA; D: TRBD2; J: TRBJ2-7; DNA: TGTGCCAGCAGCTTACCAGCGGGGGGGATTAGCTCCTACGAGCAGTACTTC; CDR3: CASSLPAGGISSYEQYF
V: TRBV5-4; size: once; D: NA; J: TRBJ2-5; DNA: TGTGCCAGCAGCCCCCCCGGGTGGAGCCCACAAGAGACCCAGTACTTC; CDR3: CASSPPGWSPQETQYF
V: TRBV19; size: NA; D: NA; J: TRBJ2-5; DNA: TGTGGAGGGGGGCCCCAAGAGACCCAGTACTTC; CDR3: CGGGPQETQYF
V: TRBV2; size: few; D: NA; J: TRBJ2-1; DNA: TGTGCCAGCAGTGAAGGGCCGTACAATGAGCAGTTCTTC; CDR3: CASSEGPYNEQFF
V: TRBV14; size: once; D: NA; J: TRBJ1-2; DNA: TGTGCCAGCAGCCAAGACGGCGAGGGGGACTATGGCTACACCTTC; CDR3: CASSQDGEGDYGYTF
V: TRBV4-3; size: NA; D: NA; J: TRBJ2-3; DNA: TGCGCCAGCAGCCAAGGACGTATCGGCAGCACAGATACGCAGTATTTT; CDR3: CASSQGRIGSTDTQYF
V: TRBV9; size: NA; D: TRBD1; J: TRBJ2-5; DNA: TGTGCCAGCAGCAGTAGGGGGCATCAAGAGACCCAGTACTTC; CDR3: CASSSRGHQETQYF
V: TRBV6-1; size: NA; D: TRBD1; J: TRBJ2-7; DNA: TGTGCCAGCAGTGAACTAGGACAGGGGGTACACGAGCAGTACTTC; CDR3: CASSELGQGVHEQYF
V: TRBV19; size: few; D: TRBD1; J: TRBJ2-7; DNA: TGTGCCAGTAGCTCCACCGGGACAGCCTACGAGCAGTACTTC; CDR3: CASSSTGTAYEQYF
V: TRBV7-2; size: NA; D: NA; J: TRBJ1-5; DNA: TGTGCCAGCAGCGAGGCGGGGATAGCTCAGCCCCAGCATTTT; CDR3: CASSEAGIAQPQHF
V: TRBV5-6; size: NA; D: NA; J: TRBJ2-7; DNA: TGTGCCAGCAGCTTGTCGGGGGCTGGGGAGCAGTACTTC; CDR3: CASSLSGAGEQYF
V: TRBV12-2; size: NA; D: NA; J: TRBJ2-2; DNA: TGTGCAAGTCGCCCGAAGGGGGGTCCCGAATACCCGAACACCGGGGAGCTGTTTTTT; CDR3: CASRPKGGPEYPNTGELFF
V: TRBV7-9; size: NA; D: NA; J: TRBJ1-1; DNA: TGTGCCAGCAGCGCTCCGGACCGAAAGAACACTGAAGCTTTCTTT; CDR3: CASSAPDRKNTEAFF
V: TRBV27; size: NA; D: NA; J: TRBJ1-1; DNA: TGTGCCAGCACGACTATGGGCCAGGGGACAGCTTTCTTT; CDR3: CASTTMGQGTAFF
V: TRBV7-2; size: NA; D: TRBD1; J: TRBJ1-5; DNA: TGTGCCAGCAGTCGACAGGGGAGCAATCAGCCCCAGCATTTT; CDR3: CASSRQGSNQPQHF
V: TRBV5-4; size: NA; D: NA; J: TRBJ2-1; DNA: TGTGCCAGCAGCTTGGACGGGACTGCCACAACTGAGCAGTTCTTC; CDR3: CASSLDGTATTEQFF
V: TRBV7-2; size: NA; D: NA; J: TRBJ1-4; DNA: TGTGCCAGCAGGGACGGGGCCGGCGAAAAACTGTTTTTT; CDR3: CASRDGAGEKLFF
V: TRBV7-2; size: few; D: TRBD1; J: TRBJ1-2; DNA: TGTGCCAGCAGACCTATGACAGGGGGTAGGTTTCAGGACTATGGCTACACCTTC; CDR3: CASRPMTGGRFQDYGYTF
V: TRBV5-6; size: NA; D: NA; J: TRBJ2-7; DNA: TGTGCCAGCAGCATGGGGGGCTCCTACGAGCAGTACTTC; CDR3: CASSMGGSYEQYF
V: TRBV5-4; size: NA; D: TRBD2; J: TRBJ2-2; DNA: TGTGCCAGCAGCTCGACTAGCGGACCGACGAACACCGGGGAGCTGTTTTTT; CDR3: CASSSTSGPTNTGELFF
V: TRBV29-1; size: NA; D: NA; J: TRBJ2-1; DNA: TGCAGCGTTGAAGGGCCAGCAAGCTACAATGAGCAGTTCTTC; CDR3: CSVEGPASYNEQFF
V: TRBV6-5; size: few; D: TRBD1; J: TRBJ1-1; DNA: TGTGCCAGCAGTGGACAGGAGAACACTGAAGCTTTCTTT; CDR3: CASSGQENTEAFF
V: TRBV6-4; size: NA; D: NA; J: TRBJ2-2; DNA: TGTGCCAGCTCCACAGGGTCGGGGACCGGGGAGCTGTTTTTT; CDR3: CASSTGSGTGELFF
V: TRBV4-1; size: NA; D: NA; J: TRBJ2-7; DNA: TGCGCCAGCAGCCACCTATCACTGTGGTATTGGGACCCCTACGAGCAGTACTTC; CDR3: CASSHLSLWYWDPYEQYF
V: TRBV4-1; size: NA; D: NA; J: TRBJ2-3; DNA: TGCGCCAGCAGCCAGCGGGACCTGGGGGCCGATACGCAGTATTTT; CDR3: CASSQRDLGADTQYF
V: TRBV28; size: NA; D: NA; J: TRBJ1-1; DNA: TGTGCCAGCAGTCCATACACCGACAACACTGAAGCTTTCTTT; CDR3: CASSPYTDNTEAFF
V: TRBV29-1; size: NA; D: NA; J: TRBJ2-1; DNA: TGCAGCGTTGTACTAGCTTTAAGGAGCGATGAGCAGTTCTTC; CDR3: CSVVLALRSDEQFF